What follows are 32 T cell receptor beta chains derived from one specimen sequenced in a study of CD8 T cells in Susac syndrome. An input of roughly 0.5 to 1 ug of RNA was subjected to reverse transcription using random hexamers. TCRdb processed the immunoSEQ multiplex PCR reads anew with MiXCR; each CDR3 protein has one entry. The sample yields some 110,000 distinct CDR3 sequences, about 95% seen once. The source material was CD4+ T cells from PBMCs. The origin of the receptors is a human donor in good health.

The CDR3 loop is CASSLDPGATYEQYF. DNA of the CDR3: TGTGCCAGCAGCTTAGATCCCGGAGCTACCTACGAGCAGTACTTC. J is TRBJ2-7 and V is TRBV11-2; no firm D call. Germline V gene sequence: CDR1 SGHAT, CDR2 FQNNGV. V gave up 0 bases and J gave up 2 bases, with 11 bases separating them. The length of the CDR3 is 15 residues. The complete variable domain, with remaining parts taken from reference TRBV11-2 and TRBJ2-7, reads EAGVAQSPRYKIIEKRQSVAFWCNPISGHATLYWYQQILGQGPKLLIQFQNNGVVDDSQLPKDRFSAERLKGVDSTLKIQPAKLEDSAVYLCASSLDPGATYEQYFGPGTRLTVT.

The gene calls are TRBV19 and TRBJ2-7; 13 nucleotides match TRBD2. Germline CDR1 LNHDA, CDR2 SQIVND (reference sequence). The CDR3 extends over 17 amino acids. V was clipped by 3 bases and J by 5 bases; unmatched bases: 10. CDR3 in DNA: TGTGCCAGTAGTATCGGACTAGCGGGAGCCGGATGGGACGAGCAGTACTTC. This translates into CASSIGLAGAGWDEQYF.

The chain combines TRBV5-1 with TRBJ1-2, with D perhaps matching TRBD1 (5 bases). The germline CDR1 and CDR2 sequences are SGHRS and YFSETQ. CDR3 length: 15 residues. V was clipped by 1 base and J by 3 bases, with 13 bases between them. This chain's CDR3 is CASSLSGWDDYGYTF. The CDR3 nucleotides are TGCGCCAGCAGCTTGAGTGGGTGGGACGACTATGGCTACACCTTC.

The chain carries TRBV5-6 and TRBJ2-6; 7 bases line up with TRBD1. Germline V gene lookup returns CDR1 SGHDT and CDR2 YYEEEE. With 4 bases clipped from V and 1 base from J, the junction kept 5 bases outside the gene matches. The CDR3 is made up of 16 amino acids. The CDR3 here is CASSRTGLSGANVLTF. CDR3 DNA: TGTGCCAGCAGCCGGACAGGCCTATCTGGGGCCAACGTCCTGACTTTC.

This clonotype was counted a few times. The J gene is TRBJ2-7, the V gene TRBV5-6, with D possibly matching TRBD2 (6 bases). The germline V gene encodes CDR1 SGHDT and CDR2 YYEEEE. The CDR3 contains 18 residues. With 4 bases removed from V and 3 bases from J, the gap between germline ends came to 26 bases. CDR3 in amino acids: CASSEMVRAGAIYYEQYF. CDR3 bases: TGTGCCAGCAGCGAAATGGTCCGAGCGGGCGCCATATACTACGAGCAGTACTTC.

This chain links TRBV6-5 with TRBJ2-7; D unresolved. V dropped 4 bases and J dropped 7 bases, with 17 bases sitting between them. The CDR3 is 14 amino acids. Germline V gene lookup returns CDR1 MNHEY and CDR2 SVGAGI. CDR3 residues: CASSSLSGVIEQYF. Here the CDR3 DNA reads TGTGCCAGCAGTTCCTTGTCAGGCGTTATTGAGCAGTACTTC.

The chain recombines TRBV24-1 with TRBJ1-1, with D possibly being TRBD1 (6 bases). This CDR3 is built from 15 residues. Germline CDR1 KGHDR, CDR2 SFDVKD. The ends were cut back, 4 bases at V and 1 base at J, with 12 bases in the middle. CDR3 protein: CATSDPGTRNTEAFF. CDR3 DNA sequence: TGTGCCACCAGTGACCCCGGGACAAGGAACACTGAAGCTTTCTTT.

The chain carries TRBV5-1 and TRBJ2-2; tentative D call: TRBD2 (6 bases). V was trimmed by 0 bases and J by 5 bases, leaving 11 bases between them. This CDR3 region has 15 residues. The germline V gene encodes CDR1 SGHRS and CDR2 YFSETQ. CDR3 amino acids: CASSLAGSGTGELFF. In DNA, the CDR3 is TGCGCCAGCAGCTTGGCCGGCAGCGGGACCGGGGAGCTGTTTTTT.

The chain joins TRBV2 to TRBJ2-2; D may be TRBD2 (6 bases). Looked up from germline, CDR1 is SNHLY and CDR2 is FYNNEI. The ends were cut back, 6 bases at V and 7 bases at J, with 15 bases in the middle. The CDR3 extends over 14 amino acids. The CDR3 DNA reads TGTGCCAGCAGCCGGGAGTTAGGTGGCGGGGAGCTGTTTTTT. The encoded protein is CASSRELGGGELFF. Full variable domain (remainder filled in from reference TRBV2 and TRBJ2-2): EPEVTQTPSHQVTQMGQEVILRCVPISNHLYFYWYRQILGQKVEFLVSFYNNEISEKSEIFDDQFSVERPDGSNFTLKIRSTKLEDSAMYFCASSRELGGGELFFGEGSRLTVL.

The V and J genes are TRBV2 and TRBJ1-2; D is uncertain. V was cut by 2 bases and J by 6 bases, with 10 bases left in between. Per germline, CDR1 SNHLY and CDR2 FYNNEI. The CDR3 is made up of 13 amino acids. The chain's CDR3 is CASSESWADGYTF. Written as DNA, the CDR3 is TGTGCCAGCAGTGAATCTTGGGCGGATGGCTACACCTTC. Supplemented by reference TRBV2 and TRBJ1-2, the full variable domain reads EPEVTQTPSHQVTQMGQEVILRCVPISNHLYFYWYRQILGQKVEFLVSFYNNEISEKSEIFDDQFSVERPDGSNFTLKIRSTKLEDSAMYFCASSESWADGYTFGSGTRLTVV.

The sample holds one count of this clonotype. CDR3 sequence reads: CKGTSGRASTDTQYF. The CDR3 nucleotides are TGCAAGGGGACTAGCGGGAGGGCTAGCACAGATACGCAGTATTTT. The gene calls are TRBV29-1 and TRBJ2-3; 16 positions match TRBD2. The CDR3 runs to 15 residues. The germline V gene encodes CDR1 SQVTM and CDR2 ANQGSEA.

The chain couples TRBV5-1 to TRBJ2-3; D may be TRBD2 (6 bases). The CDR3 length is 15 residues. In germline, CDR1 is SGHRS, CDR2 YFSETQ. V was pared by 2 bases and J by 0 bases, with 10 bases between. The CDR3 coding sequence is TGCGCCAGCAGCTTCAGCGGGTCAAGCACAGATACGCAGTATTTT. Amino acids: CASSFSGSSTDTQYF.

This chain joins TRBV29-1 and TRBJ2-5, with 9 bases aligning to TRBD2. Germline V lookup: CDR1 SQVTM, CDR2 ANQGSEA. After removal of 4 bases from V and 4 bases from J, the junction contained 7 bases not matched to a gene. The CDR3 spans 14 residues. Written as DNA, the CDR3 is TGCAGCGTTGGGAAGCGGGAGGTGGGAGAGACCCAGTACTTC. Its protein product is CSVGKREVGETQYF.

The chain uses TRBV5-1 and TRBJ1-5, with D perhaps TRBD1 (5 bases). CDR3 length equals 15 residues. The germline V gene encodes CDR1 SGHRS and CDR2 YFSETQ. Trimming took 0 bases from V and 4 from J, leaving 11 bases between them. CDR3 sequence (DNA): TGCGCCAGCAGCTTGGGGACATCGATTAATCAGCCCCAGCATTTT. It is translated as CASSLGTSINQPQHF.

The chain carries TRBV29-1 and TRBJ2-3; D is unresolved. Trimming took 1 base from V and 6 from J, leaving 14 bases between them. The CDR3 sequence is 14 residues long. Germline CDR1 reads SQVTM; CDR2 reads ANQGSEA. Here the CDR3 reads CSVEGEERGDTQYF. The CDR3, as DNA: TGCAGCGTTGAAGGTGAAGAAAGAGGCGATACGCAGTATTTT.

The chain recombines TRBV5-6 with TRBJ2-2, with 7 bases aligning to TRBD1. Germline V gene sequence: CDR1 SGHDT, CDR2 YYEEEE. The trim removed 2 bases at V and 5 bases at J, leaving 3 bases unmatched. CDR3 size: 14 residues. CDR3: CASSFARGTGELFF. The CDR3 DNA follows: TGTGCCAGCAGCTTCGCCAGGGGGACCGGGGAGCTGTTTTTT.

V and J are TRBV7-2 and TRBJ1-3; D is undetermined. Trimming shortened V by 3 bases and J by 0 bases, and 9 bases separated the two germline ends. The CDR3 length is 15 residues. Germline V lookup: CDR1 SGHTA, CDR2 FQGNSA. CDR3 sequence: CASSFSSFSGNTIYF. CDR3 bases: TGTGCCAGCAGCTTCAGTTCCTTCTCTGGAAACACCATATATTTT.

The table lists this clonotype with a count of one. The chain is built from TRBV27 and TRBJ2-7, with D possibly being TRBD1 (6 bases). This CDR3 spans 15 amino acids. The V and J ends lost 7 bases and 2 bases respectively, with 18 bases between them. The germline gives CDR1 MNHEY, CDR2 SMNVEV (reference sequence). The CDR3 nucleotides read TGTGCCAGCACGCAACCACCGACAGGAGCCTACGAGCAGTACTTC. Its translation: CASTQPPTGAYEQYF.

The chain couples TRBV7-6 to TRBJ1-3; the match to TRBD1 covers 9 bases. Losses at the gene ends were 3 bases for V and 0 bases for J; bases not matched to a gene: 3. The length of the CDR3 is 16 residues. The germline CDR1 and CDR2 sequences are SGHVS and FNYEAQ. CDR3 DNA: TGTGCCAGCAGCTTGGGACAGGGTATCTCTGGAAACACCATATATTTT. This encodes CASSLGQGISGNTIYF.

This sequence joins TRBV9 and TRBJ2-1, with a weak D call TRBD2 (6 bases). The CDR3 consists of 16 residues. CDR1 and CDR2 from the germline V gene are SGDLS and YYNGEE. V lost 6 bases and J lost 3, with 19 bases in between. For the CDR3, the DNA is TGTGCCAGCACCCCAATGGGGGGAGGCGGCTACAATGAGCAGTTCTTC. The encoded protein is CASTPMGGGGYNEQFF.

This clonotype is a singleton in its sample. Written as DNA, the CDR3 is TGTGCCAGCATTAGGGGTTCTGGCACTGAAGCTTTCTTT. Its protein product is CASIRGSGTEAFF. V is TRBV2 and J is TRBJ1-1, with D possibly TRBD1 on 5 matching bases. The CDR3 covers 13 residues. CDR1 SNHLY and CDR2 FYNNEI come from the germline V gene. Trimming left V 7 bases short and J 4 bases short, with 13 bases between.

The chain uses TRBV30 and TRBJ2-2, with TRBD1 matching over 7 bases. Germline V gives CDR1 GTSNPN, CDR2 SVGIG (reference sequence). V trimming: 5 bases; J trimming: 2 bases; junction bases outside the gene matches: 2. There are 13 residues in the CDR3. The CDR3 here is CAWGTVNTGELFF. CDR3 coding DNA: TGTGCCTGGGGGACAGTCAACACCGGGGAGCTGTTTTTT.

This sequence joins TRBV7-8 and TRBJ1-1, with a tentative D call TRBD1 (5 bases). Trimming stripped 5 bases from V and 1 base from J, with 11 bases between. The CDR3 has 14 residues. The germline gives CDR1 SGHVS, CDR2 FQNEAQ. CDR3 bases: TGTGCCAGCAGCCCGATAACAGGGAACACTGAAGCTTTCTTT. Protein sequence: CASSPITGNTEAFF.

V is TRBV5-4 and J is TRBJ1-4, with D perhaps TRBD1 (5 bases). This CDR3 comprises 14 residues. V was clipped by 0 bases and J by 7 bases, with 10 bases between them. CDR1 is SGHNT and CDR2 is YYREEE in the germline V gene (reference sequence). The CDR3 sequence is CASSLGGVSEKLFF. The CDR3, as DNA: TGTGCCAGCAGCTTGGGAGGGGTCAGTGAAAAACTGTTTTTT.

This chain joins TRBV5-1 and TRBJ2-3; D unclear. V was shortened by 0 bases and J by 6 bases, with 8 bases between the two germline ends. The germline CDR1 and CDR2 sequences are SGHRS and YFSETQ. The CDR3 has 13 amino acids. CDR3 bases: TGCGCCAGCAGCTTGGGAACGCCGGATACGCAGTATTTT. Translating it yields CASSLGTPDTQYF. Filled out from reference TRBV5-1 and TRBJ2-3, the complete variable domain reads KAGVTQTPRYLIKTRGQQVTLSCSPISGHRSVSWYQQTPGQGLQFLFEYFSETQRNKGNFPGRFSGRQFSNSRSEMNVSTLELGDSALYLCASSLGTPDTQYFGPGTRLTVL.

The genes are TRBV19 and TRBJ2-7; 7 nucleotides match TRBD1. The CDR3 has 15 residues. Germline V gene lookup returns CDR1 LNHDA and CDR2 SQIVND (reference sequence). With 5 bases clipped from V and 0 bases from J, the junction kept 7 bases outside the gene matches. This CDR3 reads CASSAPDRSSYEQYF. The CDR3 DNA follows: TGTGCCAGTAGTGCCCCGGACAGGAGCTCCTACGAGCAGTACTTC.

The chain carries TRBV10-1 and TRBJ2-2; 10 nucleotides agree with TRBD2. The CDR3 totals 17 residues. The ends lost 3 bases at V and 5 bases at J; junction bases unmatched: 9. The germline V gene has CDR1 WNHNN and CDR2 SYGVQD (reference sequence). CDR3 in amino acids: CASSDPSGSARTGELFF. CDR3 nucleotide sequence: TGCGCCAGCAGTGACCCTAGCGGGAGCGCTAGAACCGGGGAGCTGTTTTTT.

The V and J genes are TRBV6-1 and TRBJ2-7; D could derive from TRBD1 or TRBD2 (5 bases each). The V and J ends lost 6 bases and 3 bases respectively, with 21 bases between them. Germline V gene lookup returns CDR1 MNHNS and CDR2 SASEGT. CDR3 length: 16 residues. CDR3 nucleotide sequence: TGTGCCAGCAGCCCCGGGACCTCCGCCGGGGTCTACGAGCAGTACTTC. It encodes CASSPGTSAGVYEQYF.

This chain connects TRBV19 to TRBJ2-7; D gene uncertain. The V and J ends lost 5 bases and 2 bases respectively, with 10 bases between them. The CDR3 extends over 13 amino acids. The germline gives CDR1 LNHDA, CDR2 SQIVND (reference sequence). The CDR3 region has the DNA TGTGCCAGTAGTCCGGGCACCACCTACGAGCAGTACTTC. Protein product: CASSPGTTYEQYF.

V and J are TRBV4-1 and TRBJ2-5, with 10 bases aligning to TRBD1. The germline gives CDR1 MGHRA, CDR2 YSYEKL. Losses at the gene ends were 4 bases for V and 5 bases for J; bases not matched to a gene: 13. This CDR3 region has 17 residues. CDR3 bases: TGCGCCAGCAGCCCCCTTCTAGGGACAGGGGCGGTGGAGACCCAGTACTTC. It encodes CASSPLLGTGAVETQYF.

Details on this clonotype: Germline and junction disagree at one end, which may indicate a read error. The chain uses TRBV7-9 and TRBJ2-1; the D gene could be TRBD1 or TRBD2 (5 bases each). This CDR3 comprises 15 residues. The germline gives CDR1 SEHNR, CDR2 FQNEAQ (reference sequence). Here the CDR3 reads CASSLAGVSNNEQFF. The CDR3 DNA is TGTGCCAGCAGCTTAGCGGGGGTCTCCAACAATGAGCAGTTCTTC.

The V and J genes are TRBV30 and TRBJ2-3, with D perhaps matching TRBD1 (6 bases). V was shortened by 7 bases and J by 2 bases, with 10 bases between the two germline ends. The CDR3 totals 12 residues. Germline-derived CDR1 and CDR2 are GTSNPN and SVGIG (reference sequence). CDR3 coding DNA: TGTGCCTTCCAGGGGAACACAGATACGCAGTATTTT. It specifies CAFQGNTDTQYF.